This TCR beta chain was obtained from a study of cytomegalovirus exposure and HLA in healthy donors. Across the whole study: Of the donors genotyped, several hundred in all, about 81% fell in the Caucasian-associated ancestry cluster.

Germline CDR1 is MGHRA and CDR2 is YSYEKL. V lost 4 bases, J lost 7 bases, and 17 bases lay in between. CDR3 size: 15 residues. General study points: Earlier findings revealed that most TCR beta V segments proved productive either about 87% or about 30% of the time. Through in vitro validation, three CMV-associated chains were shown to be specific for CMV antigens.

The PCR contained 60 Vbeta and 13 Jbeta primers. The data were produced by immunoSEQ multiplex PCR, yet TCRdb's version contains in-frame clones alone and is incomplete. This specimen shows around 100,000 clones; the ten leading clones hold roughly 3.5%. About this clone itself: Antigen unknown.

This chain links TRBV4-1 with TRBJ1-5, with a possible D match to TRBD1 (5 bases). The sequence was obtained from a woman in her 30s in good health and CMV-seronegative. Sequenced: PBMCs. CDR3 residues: CASSLRGENRQPQHF. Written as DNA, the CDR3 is TGCGCCAGCAGCCTGCGGGGGGAGAACAGACAGCCCCAGCATTTT.